What follows are 25 T cell receptor beta chains derived from one specimen sequenced in a study of cytomegalovirus exposure and HLA in healthy donors. PCR used 60 Vbeta primers and 13 Jbeta primers. Libraries were prepared by immunoSEQ multiplex PCR; TCRdb keeps only in-frame clonotypes and omits some of them. The table lists some 120,000 clones, 77% of them singletons, with approximately 11% in the top ten. Material: PBMCs. These receptors were collected from a man in his forties in good health and CMV-seropositive.

The chain carries TRBV6-5 and TRBJ2-3; 8 nucleotides agree with TRBD2. CDR1 and CDR2 from the germline V gene are MNHEY and SVGAGI. CDR3 length: 15 amino acids. The J segment lost 2 bases and the V segment lost 2 bases, leaving 3 bases of the junction unmatched. CDR3 in DNA: TGTGCCAGCAGTTACGACGGGGGGGCCACAGATACGCAGTATTTT. Protein: CASSYDGGATDTQYF.

In DNA, the CDR3 is TGTGCCACCCATCCCGGGGGGGCCCGGGAGACCCAGTACTTC. This gives the protein CATHPGGARETQYF. This sequence joins TRBV15 and TRBJ2-5; 8 nucleotides match TRBD2. V was clipped by 8 bases and J by 5 bases; unmatched bases: 10. CDR3 size: 14 residues. Germline lookup yields CDR1 LNHNV and CDR2 YYDKDF (reference sequence).

In its sample, this clone was seen once. This sequence joins TRBV7-9 and TRBJ2-2; D not resolved. The CDR3 runs to 17 residues. V lost 0 bases, J lost 5 bases, and 16 bases lay in between. Per the germline V gene, CDR1 is SEHNR and CDR2 is FQNEAQ (reference sequence). The CDR3 DNA reads as TGTGCCAGCAGCTTAGCGCTGTCCTCTAATATGACCGGGGAGCTGTTTTTT. The encoded protein is CASSLALSSNMTGELFF.

The chain recombines TRBV5-1 with TRBJ1-3, with 9 nucleotides matching TRBD1. The ends lost 2 bases at V and 1 base at J; junction bases unmatched: 7. Germline loops: CDR1 SGHRS, CDR2 YFSETQ. This CDR3 has 17 residues. The DNA of the CDR3 is TGCGCCAGCAGCTTTTCCGGGACAGGGTTTTCTGGAAACACCATATATTTT. Translating gives CASSFSGTGFSGNTIYF.

The chain uses TRBV5-1 and TRBJ1-2; D possibly corresponds to TRBD1 (5 bases). Trimming removed 5 bases from V and 8 bases from J, with 19 bases in between. Germline CDR1 is SGHRS and CDR2 is YFSETQ. CDR3 size: 14 residues. CDR3 nucleotide sequence: TGCGCCAGCAGTCCTACTGTGGGGGGTAGGGGCTACACCTTC. The encoded protein is CASSPTVGGRGYTF.

The CDR3 DNA reads TGTGCCAGCATCCCGCGGGGGGGATTCACAGATACGCAGTATTTT. It codes for CASIPRGGFTDTQYF. This rearrangement joins TRBV7-9 to TRBJ2-3, with 9 bases fitting TRBD2. Germline values: CDR1 SEHNR, CDR2 FQNEAQ (reference sequence). This CDR3 is built from 15 residues. The V segment lost 7 bases and the J segment 2 bases; nucleotides outside the gene matches: 7.

A remark on this clone: Mismatch with germline at one junction end may stem from a read error. This chain links TRBV4-1 with TRBJ2-6; 9 nucleotides line up with TRBD1. The CDR3 contains 17 residues. In germline, CDR1 is MGHRA, CDR2 YSYEKL. The CDR3 spells CASSQGTGASGANGLTF. In nucleotides, the CDR3 is TGCGCCAGCAGCCAAGGGACAGGGGCCTCTGGGGCCAACGGCCTGACTTTC.

The V call is TRBV28, the J call TRBJ1-4; tentatively, D is TRBD1 (5 bases). There are 16 residues in the CDR3. Per germline, CDR1 MDHEN and CDR2 SYDVKM. Trimming removed 5 bases at V and 3 bases at J, with 16 bases between. The CDR3 spells CASSTPRDSANEKLFF. CDR3 bases: TGTGCCAGCAGTACCCCCAGGGATTCGGCTAATGAAAAACTGTTTTTT.

This clone has a handful of counts. V usage is TRBV6-1 and J usage is TRBJ2-2; no clear D. The CDR3 totals 15 residues. CDR1 and CDR2 from the germline V gene are MNHNS and SASEGT. V dropped 5 bases and J dropped 5 bases, with 15 bases sitting between them. The CDR3 loop reads CASSHTRDTTGELFF. In nucleotides, the CDR3 is TGTGCCAGCAGTCATACAAGAGACACAACCGGGGAGCTGTTTTTT.

The V call is TRBV7-9, the J call TRBJ2-7, with 12 nucleotides matching TRBD2. Per the germline V gene, CDR1 is SEHNR and CDR2 is FQNEAQ (reference sequence). The CDR3 totals 14 residues. After removal of 5 bases from V and 9 bases from J, the junction contained 8 bases not matched to a gene. Here the CDR3 reads CASSPSTSGGLQYF. The CDR3 coding sequence is TGTGCCAGCAGCCCGAGTACTAGCGGGGGGTTGCAGTACTTC.

This clone was seen just once. V and J are TRBV7-2 and TRBJ1-5; D unresolved. The CDR3 is 15 residues long. Germline lookup yields CDR1 SGHTA and CDR2 FQGNSA. V lost 5 bases and J lost 0, with 11 bases in between. The CDR3 DNA reads as TGTGCCAGCAGCCAAATCCCCAATAGCAATCAGCCCCAGCATTTT. Encoded protein: CASSQIPNSNQPQHF.

The chain's CDR3 is CASRNSGTGSTGELFF. The CDR3, as DNA: TGTGCCAGCAGAAATTCCGGGACAGGGTCGACCGGGGAGCTGTTTTTT. V usage is TRBV28 and J usage is TRBJ2-2, with 9 bases aligning to TRBD1. The CDR3 covers 16 residues. The ends lost 6 bases at V and 5 bases at J; junction bases unmatched: 10. Looked up from germline, CDR1 is MDHEN and CDR2 is SYDVKM.

This rearrangement joins TRBV19 to TRBJ1-1; 7 positions agree with TRBD1. The CDR3 is made up of 13 amino acids. Looked up from germline, CDR1 is LNHDA and CDR2 is SQIVND (reference sequence). After removal of 1 base from V and 8 bases from J, the junction contained 4 bases not matched to a gene. CDR3 coding DNA: TGTGCCAGTAGTATAGGTAACAGGGGAGAAGCTTTCTTT. Translated: CASSIGNRGEAFF.

The sample holds a few counts of this clone. This chain uses TRBV6-4 with TRBJ2-7, with TRBD1 matching over 8 bases. V shed 6 bases, J shed 3 bases, and the junction held 7 bases outside the gene matches. Germline V lookup: CDR1 MRHNA, CDR2 SNTAGT. There are 14 residues in the CDR3. The CDR3 sequence: CASSRTGQFYEQYF. DNA for the CDR3: TGTGCCAGCAGCCGGACAGGGCAGTTCTACGAGCAGTACTTC.

The chain is built from TRBV29-1 and TRBJ2-7; 8 bases match TRBD1. With 4 bases clipped from V and 4 bases from J, the junction kept 9 bases outside the gene matches. CDR1 and CDR2 (germline): SQVTM, ANQGSEA. The CDR3 is 14 amino acids. For the CDR3, the DNA is TGCAGCGTTGGGCCCCGCGGGACAGGTTACGAGCAGTACTTC. It encodes CSVGPRGTGYEQYF.

This rearrangement joins TRBV6-1 to TRBJ2-2, with a possible D match to TRBD2 (7 bases). The CDR3 consists of 15 residues. CDR1 and CDR2 (germline): MNHNS, SASEGT. V lost 5 bases, J lost 5 bases, and 15 bases lay in between. CDR3 sequence: CASSRWGGWTGELFF. CDR3 DNA sequence: TGTGCCAGCAGTAGGTGGGGGGGCTGGACCGGGGAGCTGTTTTTT.

This chain links TRBV9 with TRBJ1-1; TRBD1 agrees at 7 bases. The CDR3 extends over 14 amino acids. CDR1 is SGDLS and CDR2 is YYNGEE in the germline V gene. V shed 0 bases and J 1 base; nucleotides not matched to a gene: 0. This chain's CDR3 is CASSVGDRNTEAFF. The CDR3 nucleotides read TGTGCCAGCAGCGTAGGGGACAGGAACACTGAAGCTTTCTTT.

The chain combines TRBV11-2 with TRBJ1-2, with D perhaps TRBD1 (6 bases). Trimming removed 4 bases from V and 4 bases from J, with 25 bases in between. Germline V CDR1 and CDR2: SGHAT, FQNNGV. The CDR3 contains 18 residues. The CDR3, as DNA: TGTGCCAGCAGCTACCAATCGGGTTATGGGGGGGGCATCTATGGCTACACCTTC. This translates into CASSYQSGYGGGIYGYTF.

V usage is TRBV7-9 and J usage is TRBJ1-5, with a tentative D call TRBD1 (6 bases). V shed 3 bases and J shed 0 bases, with 12 bases lying between them. The CDR3 has 16 residues. CDR1 SEHNR and CDR2 FQNEAQ come from the germline V gene (reference sequence). The CDR3 spells CASSLVQGDSNQPQHF. The CDR3 nucleotides read TGTGCCAGCAGCTTGGTACAGGGCGATAGCAATCAGCCCCAGCATTTT.

The rearrangement links TRBV4-3 to TRBJ1-5, with a weak D call TRBD1 (5 bases). Germline V gene data show CDR1 as LGHNA and CDR2 as YSLEER. The length of the CDR3 is 14 residues. V dropped 0 bases and J dropped 6 bases, with 9 bases sitting between them. The CDR3 region is CASSQEWGGQPQHF. The DNA for the CDR3 is TGCGCCAGCAGCCAAGAGTGGGGGGGTCAGCCCCAGCATTTT.

As to this clone: The junction departs from the called germline gene at one end, perhaps through a read error. This sequence joins TRBV12-5 and TRBJ1-5; D gene ambiguous. The CDR3 loop spans 12 amino acids. Germline V gene sequence: CDR1 LGHNT, CDR2 FRNRAP. CDR3 protein: CASGPHVSSGYF. As DNA, the CDR3 is TGTGCTAGTGGTCCACACGTGTCGAGCGGGTATTTT.

The V gene is TRBV7-9, the J gene TRBJ1-2, with D tentatively TRBD1 (6 bases). Germline V gene sequence: CDR1 SEHNR, CDR2 FQNEAQ (reference sequence). The CDR3 sequence is 15 residues long. The V end was cut by 4 bases, the J end by 7 bases, with 19 bases between. CDR3 amino acids: CASSSLGEGVFGYTF. CDR3 sequence (DNA): TGTGCCAGCAGCTCCTTGGGGGAGGGGGTCTTTGGCTACACCTTC.

The chain recombines TRBV19 with TRBJ2-1, with TRBD2 matching 11 bases. The CDR3 totals 15 residues. The trim removed 2 bases at V and 8 bases at J, leaving 5 bases unmatched. The V gene's germline CDR1 is LNHDA and CDR2 SQIVND (reference sequence). CDR3 bases: TGTGCCAGTAGTATACTAGCGGGGGGTAGGGATGAGCAGTTCTTC. It translates to CASSILAGGRDEQFF.

The chain has TRBV6-5 and TRBJ2-7; 13 bases are a match to TRBD2. The J segment lost 5 bases and the V segment lost 4 bases, leaving 8 bases of the junction unmatched. The CDR3 is made up of 16 amino acids. Germline CDR1 is MNHEY and CDR2 is SVGAGI. The CDR3, as DNA: TGTGCCAGCAGTTCGAAGCGGACTAGCGGGGGTGACGAGCAGTACTTC. Encoded protein: CASSSKRTSGGDEQYF.

The J gene is TRBJ1-5, the V gene TRBV5-1; possibly TRBD1 for D (5 bases). CDR1 and CDR2 (germline): SGHRS, YFSETQ. V gave up 2 bases and J gave up 7 bases, with 16 bases separating them. The CDR3 spans 15 residues. The CDR3 DNA sequence: TGCGCCAGCAGCTTTAACGGAGGGGCAGGACAGCCCCAGCATTTT. Its protein product is CASSFNGGAGQPQHF.